Described below is a single TCR beta chain sequence and its context. Its matching antigen is unknown. The entry originates in a study of cytomegalovirus exposure and HLA in healthy donors. About the research overall: Most genotyped donors, roughly 80% of about 430, had Caucasian-associated genetic ancestry. Points from the study as a whole: Investigators reported around 150 TCR beta chains as tied to cytomegalovirus. In a later analysis, TCR beta V- and J-gene trimming was associated with a missense DCLRE1C variant. Earlier analysis yielded a pattern in which most TCR beta V segments were productive about 90% or about 30% of the time.

With 60 Vbeta and 13 Jbeta primers, the PCR was carried out. Libraries were prepared by immunoSEQ multiplex PCR; TCRdb keeps only in-frame clonotypes and omits some of them. The table has about 190,000 clones, more than 80% seen once. Input material: PBMCs. This TCR was sampled from a woman between 50 and 59 years old in good health and CMV-seropositive.

The chain's CDR3 is CASSLSTGGRSPLHF. The CDR3 bases are TGTGCCAGCAGCCTCTCGACAGGGGGAAGATCACCCCTCCACTTT. V is TRBV2 and J is TRBJ1-6; 9 positions match TRBD1. This CDR3 is built from 15 residues. V was clipped by 6 bases and J by 10 bases; unmatched bases: 10. Germline-derived CDR1 and CDR2 are SNHLY and FYNNEI.